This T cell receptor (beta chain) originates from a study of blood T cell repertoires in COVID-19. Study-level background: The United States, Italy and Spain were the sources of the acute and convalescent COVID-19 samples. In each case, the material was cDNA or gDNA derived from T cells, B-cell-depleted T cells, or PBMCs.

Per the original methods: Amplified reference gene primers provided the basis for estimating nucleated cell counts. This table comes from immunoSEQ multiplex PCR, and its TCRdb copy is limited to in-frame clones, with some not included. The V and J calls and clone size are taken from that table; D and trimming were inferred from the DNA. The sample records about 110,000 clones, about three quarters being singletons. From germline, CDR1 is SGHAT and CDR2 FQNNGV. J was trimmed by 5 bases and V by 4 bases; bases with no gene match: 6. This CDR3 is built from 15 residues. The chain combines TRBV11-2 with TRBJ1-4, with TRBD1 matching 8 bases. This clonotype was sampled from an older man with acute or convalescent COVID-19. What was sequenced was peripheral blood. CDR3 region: CASSSTGEGNEKLFF. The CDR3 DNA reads TGTGCCAGCAGCTCGACAGGGGAAGGGAATGAAAAACTGTTTTTT.